These 21 T cell receptor beta chains originate from one sample sequenced in a study of cytomegalovirus exposure and HLA in healthy donors. The PCR contained 60 Vbeta and 13 Jbeta primers. Sequenced by immunoSEQ multiplex PCR; TCRdb stores in-frame clones only, minus some. Of over 150,000 clones listed, 70% to 90% are singletons. The material sequenced was PBMCs. These receptors were obtained from a male donor in good health and CMV-seronegative.

V usage is TRBV6-6 and J usage is TRBJ2-3; D unclear. The CDR3 runs to 12 residues. V dropped 4 bases and J dropped 6 bases, with 8 bases sitting between them. Germline CDR1 is MNHNY and CDR2 is SVGAGI (reference sequence). CDR3 DNA sequence: TGTGCCAGCAGTTCTAGTGCCGATACGCAGTATTTT. It translates to CASSSSADTQYF.

The V and J genes are TRBV7-9 and TRBJ2-7, with D possibly TRBD1 on 7 matching bases. The CDR3 consists of 16 residues. Per germline, CDR1 SEHNR and CDR2 FQNEAQ (reference sequence). Trimming cost V 4 bases and J 0 bases, with 16 bases left between them. The CDR3 nucleotides read TGTGCCAGCAGCTGGCGGGACAGCCACAACTCCTACGAGCAGTACTTC. It encodes CASSWRDSHNSYEQYF. The full variable domain, with the rest looked up from reference TRBV7-9 and TRBJ2-7, is DTGVSQNPRHKITKRGQNVTFRCDPISEHNRLYWYRQTLGQGPEFLTYFQNEAQLEKSRLLSDRFSAERPKGSFSTLEIQRTEQGDSAMYLCASSWRDSHNSYEQYFGPGTRLTVT.

This chain uses TRBV4-1 with TRBJ2-5; 14 bases line up with TRBD2. In germline, CDR1 is MGHRA, CDR2 YSYEKL. Trimming at V came to 2 bases and at J to 5 bases, leaving 7 bases not matched to a gene. The CDR3 spans 17 residues. CDR3: CASSQMTSGRAGETQYF. As DNA, the CDR3 is TGCGCCAGCAGCCAAATGACTAGCGGGAGGGCAGGGGAGACCCAGTACTTC.

This sequence joins TRBV19 and TRBJ2-7; 8 bases map to TRBD2. The CDR3 covers 14 residues. From germline, CDR1 is LNHDA and CDR2 SQIVND (reference sequence). With V trimmed by 3 bases and J by 1 base, 2 bases remained unmatched. Here the CDR3 DNA reads TGTGCCAGTAGTATTGGACTAGCTTCCTACGAGCAGTACTTC. Its translation is CASSIGLASYEQYF. The full variable domain, its missing parts supplied by reference TRBV19 and TRBJ2-7, is DGGITQSPKYLFRKEGQNVTLSCEQNLNHDAMYWYRQDPGQGLRLIYYSQIVNDFQKGDIAEGYSVSREKKESFPLTVTSAQKNPTAFYLCASSIGLASYEQYFGPGTRLTVT.

The chain joins TRBV5-1 to TRBJ2-5; D perhaps matches TRBD2 (6 bases). The germline V and J ends were trimmed by 2 bases and 4 bases, with 15 bases remaining between them. The CDR3 is 15 residues long. Per germline, CDR1 SGHRS and CDR2 YFSETQ. CDR3 nucleotide sequence: TGCGCCAGCAGCTTTCTGGCGGGGTCCGTAGAGACCCAGTACTTC. The encoded protein is CASSFLAGSVETQYF.

In this sample, this clone turned up once. The rearrangement links TRBV30 to TRBJ2-7; no clear D. The ends were cut back, 2 bases at V and 2 bases at J, with 16 bases in the middle. CDR1 GTSNPN and CDR2 SVGIG come from the germline V gene (reference sequence). This CDR3 is 15 amino acids long. The CDR3 loop reads CAWSPNSLITYEQYF. The CDR3 region has the DNA TGTGCCTGGAGTCCTAACAGCCTCATTACCTACGAGCAGTACTTC.

The chain has TRBV5-1 and TRBJ2-7; D possibly corresponds to TRBD1 (6 bases). Trimming removed 2 bases from V and 7 bases from J, with 16 bases in between. The germline V gene encodes CDR1 SGHRS and CDR2 YFSETQ. The CDR3 has 14 amino acids. The CDR3 sequence is CASSLGQPPSEQYF. The CDR3 DNA reads TGCGCCAGCAGCTTAGGACAGCCCCCCTCGGAGCAGTACTTC. Looking up the rest from reference TRBV5-1 and TRBJ2-7 gives the full variable domain: KAGVTQTPRYLIKTRGQQVTLSCSPISGHRSVSWYQQTPGQGLQFLFEYFSETQRNKGNFPGRFSGRQFSNSRSEMNVSTLELGDSALYLCASSLGQPPSEQYFGPGTRLTVT.

The chain joins TRBV5-5 to TRBJ1-3; D is ambiguous. CDR3 size: 15 residues. From germline, CDR1 is SGHKS and CDR2 YYEKEE (reference sequence). Trimming took 0 bases from V and 4 from J, leaving 11 bases between them. CDR3 nucleotide sequence: TGTGCCAGCAGCTTGGAGTCAGTAATAGGAAACACCATATATTTT. This encodes CASSLESVIGNTIYF.

This chain joins TRBV18 and TRBJ2-2; 11 bases are shared with TRBD1. The junction had 9 bases not matched to a gene; V was cut back by 6 bases and J by 9 bases. This CDR3 has 15 residues. In germline, CDR1 is KGHSH, CDR2 LQKENI. The CDR3 nucleotides read TGTGCCAGCTCGTACCGGACAGGGGGCCGCCGGGAGCTGTTTTTT. Translated: CASSYRTGGRRELFF. Combining the CDR3 with reference TRBV18 and TRBJ2-2 gives the whole variable domain NAGVMQNPRHLVRRRGQEARLRCSPMKGHSHVYWYRQLPEEGLKFMVYLQKENIIDESGMPKERFSAEFPKEGPSILRIQQVVRGDSAAYFCASSYRTGGRRELFFGEGSRLTVL.

V usage is TRBV7-9 and J usage is TRBJ1-1, with D possibly matching TRBD1 (5 bases). Trimming cost V 5 bases and J 7 bases, with 17 bases left between them. Germline V lookup: CDR1 SEHNR, CDR2 FQNEAQ (reference sequence). This CDR3 contains 14 residues. CDR3 in amino acids: CASSPGQRGYEAFF. CDR3 DNA sequence: TGTGCCAGCAGCCCGGGGCAGCGGGGATATGAAGCTTTCTTT.

The chain has TRBV28 and TRBJ1-2; D is uncertain. V lost 4 bases and J 8 bases, leaving 20 bases between the germline ends. The CDR3 runs 15 residues. CDR1 and CDR2 from the germline V gene are MDHEN and SYDVKM. The CDR3: CASSYDNRNHNGYTF. As DNA, the CDR3 is TGTGCCAGCAGTTACGACAACAGAAACCATAACGGCTACACCTTC.

The gene calls are TRBV19 and TRBJ1-1, with a possible D match to TRBD1 (5 bases). The germline V and J ends were trimmed by 4 bases and 1 base, with 7 bases remaining between them. The CDR3 loop spans 13 amino acids. The germline CDR1 and CDR2 sequences are LNHDA and SQIVND (reference sequence). The chain's CDR3 is CASSTDRNTEAFF. The DNA of the CDR3 is TGTGCCAGTAGTACCGACAGGAACACTGAAGCTTTCTTT.

This chain uses TRBV14 with TRBJ2-5; 8 nucleotides align to TRBD2. The tail of the sequence fits TRBJ2-7 better, so the J call may be wrong. CDR1 and CDR2 from the germline V gene are SGHDN and FVKESK. The length of the CDR3 is 17 residues. CDR3 sequence reads: CASSQGGSGKVFYEQYF. DNA of the CDR3: TGTGCCAGCAGCCAGGGGGGTAGCGGGAAGGTCTTCTACGAGCAGTACTTC.

This clone was picked up one time. This same CDR3 is encoded by further DNA sequences in the sample. V usage is TRBV5-1 and J usage is TRBJ2-7; TRBD2 matches 7 bases. CDR3 length equals 12 residues. V shed 0 bases, J shed 6 bases, and the junction held 0 bases outside the gene matches. CDR1 SGHRS and CDR2 YFSETQ come from the germline V gene. The CDR3 here is CASSLGGGEQYF. In nucleotides, the CDR3 is TGCGCCAGCAGCTTGGGGGGGGGCGAGCAGTACTTC.

The chain joins TRBV6-5 to TRBJ1-1; 8 nucleotides line up with TRBD1. The length of the CDR3 is 13 residues. Germline-derived CDR1 and CDR2 are MNHEY and SVGAGI. The trim removed 6 bases at V and 3 bases at J, leaving 3 bases unmatched. CDR3 nucleotides: TGTGCCAGCAGGCAGGACAGGGACACTGAAGCTTTCTTT. It yields the protein CASRQDRDTEAFF.

This clone was detected a few times. The chain recombines TRBV4-1 with TRBJ2-7; the match to TRBD2 covers 9 bases. Germline V lookup: CDR1 MGHRA, CDR2 YSYEKL. J lost 3 bases, V lost 7 bases, and 10 bases had no gene match. The CDR3 contains 15 residues. CDR3 loop: CASTSPASGNYEQYF. CDR3 sequence (DNA): TGCGCCAGCACATCCCCCGCTAGCGGGAACTACGAGCAGTACTTC.

This chain connects TRBV28 to TRBJ1-5, with D uncertain. The CDR3 runs 13 residues. Germline V lookup: CDR1 MDHEN, CDR2 SYDVKM. The ends were cut back, 4 bases at V and 3 bases at J, with 7 bases in the middle. The CDR3 here is CASSWANNQPQHF. CDR3 nucleotide sequence: TGTGCCAGCAGTTGGGCCAACAATCAGCCCCAGCATTTT.

The J gene is TRBJ1-6, the V gene TRBV30; D not certain. This CDR3 is 15 amino acids long. The germline CDR1 and CDR2 sequences are GTSNPN and SVGIG (reference sequence). V was shortened by 0 bases and J by 7 bases, with 13 bases between the two germline ends. The CDR3 reads CAWSVRGLENSPLHF. CDR3 nucleotides: TGTGCCTGGAGTGTACGAGGGCTCGAGAATTCACCCCTCCACTTT.

V and J are TRBV6-1 and TRBJ1-1; D uncertain. The CDR3 is 13 residues long. In germline, CDR1 is MNHNS, CDR2 SASEGT. The V end was cut by 9 bases, the J end by 3 bases, with 14 bases between. The CDR3 spells CASRRRGDTEAFF. As DNA, the CDR3 is TGTGCCAGTCGCAGGCGGGGTGACACTGAAGCTTTCTTT.

The table lists this clone with a few counts. The J gene is TRBJ2-3, the V gene TRBV5-1, with 9 bases aligning to TRBD2. CDR3 length: 16 amino acids. Germline values: CDR1 SGHRS, CDR2 YFSETQ. Trimming cost V 2 bases and J 4 bases; bases outside gene matches: 8. For the CDR3, the DNA is TGCGCCAGCAGCTTAGGGACTAGCCTTGAGGCAGATACGCAGTATTTT. This codes for CASSLGTSLEADTQYF.

The chain carries TRBV7-2 and TRBJ2-7; 11 bases fit TRBD2. The V gene's germline CDR1 is SGHTA and CDR2 FQGNSA. This CDR3 has 14 amino acids. With 10 bases clipped from V and 4 bases from J, the junction kept 9 bases outside the gene matches. CDR3 DNA sequence: TGTGCCACCAGGACTAGCGGGTCTTCATACGAGCAGTACTTC. Translation gives CATRTSGSSYEQYF. Drawing the rest from reference TRBV7-2 and TRBJ2-7, the complete variable domain is GAGVSQSPSNKVTEKGKDVELRCDPISGHTALYWYRQSLGQGLEFLIYFQGNSAPDKSGLPSDRFSAERTGGSVSTLTIQRTQQEDSAVYLCATRTSGSSYEQYFGPGTRLTVT.